These T cell receptor beta chains were read from a single sample in a study of cytomegalovirus exposure and HLA in healthy donors. Method: immunoSEQ multiplex PCR; TCRdb's copy keeps in-frame clones and lacks some. The sample shows 150,000 to 200,000 clones, more than 80% of them seen only once. Material: PBMCs. These receptors all come from a man aged 18-30 years in good health and CMV-seropositive. Each CDR3 is given with its conserved first and last residue. A D gene is named only where the DNA matches it firmly. Where a row states a size, it is once, few, many or the class of an expanded clone; other rows omit it.

d_gene: NA; v_gene: TRBV11-1; j_gene: TRBJ2-1; abundance: NA; CDR3aa: CASRGAGYNEQFF; CDR3nt: TGTGCCAGCAGAGGGGCAGGCTACAATGAGCAGTTCTTC
d_gene: TRBD2; v_gene: TRBV7-3; j_gene: TRBJ2-1; abundance: few; CDR3aa: CASSNQRGLAGYNEQFF; CDR3nt: TGTGCCAGCAGCAATCAAAGGGGACTAGCGGGTTACAATGAGCAGTTCTTC
d_gene: NA; v_gene: TRBV7-6; j_gene: TRBJ2-1; abundance: NA; CDR3aa: CASSQPTSSYNEQFF; CDR3nt: TGTGCCAGCAGCCAACCCACTAGCTCCTACAATGAGCAGTTCTTC
d_gene: NA; v_gene: TRBV6-5; j_gene: TRBJ2-7; abundance: NA; CDR3aa: CASSYRQSSYEQYF; CDR3nt: TGTGCCAGCAGTTACCGACAGAGTTCCTACGAGCAGTACTTC
d_gene: NA; v_gene: TRBV19; j_gene: TRBJ2-7; abundance: NA; CDR3aa: CASTNGYEQYF; CDR3nt: TGTGCCAGTACCAACGGCTACGAGCAGTACTTC
d_gene: TRBD2; v_gene: TRBV27; j_gene: TRBJ2-5; abundance: NA; CDR3aa: CASSSGLAQYF; CDR3nt: TGTGCCAGCAGTTCTGGACTAGCCCAGTACTTC
d_gene: NA; v_gene: TRBV7-2; j_gene: TRBJ1-1; abundance: NA; CDR3aa: CASSTLTTGRGTEAFF; CDR3nt: TGTGCCAGCAGCACGCTTACGACCGGCCGAGGGACTGAAGCTTTCTTT
d_gene: NA; v_gene: TRBV12-5; j_gene: TRBJ2-5; abundance: NA; CDR3aa: CASGLPRGWETQYF; CDR3nt: TGTGCTAGTGGTTTGCCCCGGGGGTGGGAGACCCAGTACTTC
d_gene: NA; v_gene: TRBV7-9; j_gene: TRBJ1-1; abundance: few; CDR3aa: CASSLGRTAAEAFF; CDR3nt: TGTGCCAGCAGCTTAGGTCGGACAGCCGCTGAAGCTTTCTTT
d_gene: TRBD2; v_gene: TRBV19; j_gene: TRBJ2-1; abundance: once; CDR3aa: CASNERENNEQFF; CDR3nt: TGTGCCAGTAATGAGCGGGAAAACAATGAGCAGTTCTTC
d_gene: TRBD2; v_gene: TRBV28; j_gene: TRBJ2-3; abundance: NA; CDR3aa: CASSLEAGLLADTQYF; CDR3nt: TGTGCCAGCAGCCTGGAAGCGGGATTGTTGGCAGATACGCAGTATTTT
d_gene: TRBD1; v_gene: TRBV5-5; j_gene: TRBJ1-2; abundance: NA; CDR3aa: CASSVTPGTGHGYTF; CDR3nt: TGTGCCAGCAGCGTGACCCCCGGGACAGGGCATGGCTACACCTTC
d_gene: NA; v_gene: TRBV30; j_gene: TRBJ1-2; abundance: NA; CDR3aa: CAWSDLPRKGYTF; CDR3nt: TGTGCCTGGAGTGATCTCCCTAGGAAGGGCTACACCTTC
d_gene: TRBD2; v_gene: TRBV7-9; j_gene: TRBJ2-1; abundance: NA; CDR3aa: CASSLTSGSLYNEQFF; CDR3nt: TGTGCCAGCAGCCTGACTAGCGGGAGCCTCTACAATGAGCAGTTCTTC
d_gene: TRBD2; v_gene: TRBV2; j_gene: TRBJ2-3; abundance: NA; CDR3aa: CASSPRTSGKATDTQYF; CDR3nt: TGTGCCAGCAGTCCCCGGACTAGCGGGAAAGCGACAGATACGCAGTATTTT
d_gene: TRBD2; v_gene: TRBV27; j_gene: TRBJ2-1; abundance: NA; CDR3aa: CASSLGLAGYNEQFF; CDR3nt: TGTGCCAGCAGTTTAGGACTAGCGGGGTACAATGAGCAGTTCTTC
d_gene: TRBD2; v_gene: TRBV19; j_gene: TRBJ2-5; abundance: NA; CDR3aa: CASSVGTSVEETQYF; CDR3nt: TGTGCCAGTAGTGTAGGGACTAGCGTTGAAGAGACCCAGTACTTC
d_gene: NA; v_gene: TRBV21-1; j_gene: TRBJ2-7; abundance: few; CDR3aa: CAPEGLHYEQYF; CDR3nt: TGTGCCCCCGAGGGACTACATTACGAGCAGTACTTC
d_gene: TRBD1; v_gene: TRBV30; j_gene: TRBJ2-2; abundance: NA; CDR3aa: CAWSVGQPTGELFF; CDR3nt: TGTGCCTGGAGTGTGGGACAGCCTACCGGGGAGCTGTTTTTT
d_gene: TRBD2; v_gene: TRBV15; j_gene: TRBJ2-1; abundance: NA; CDR3aa: CATSRGTSGRNEQFF; CDR3nt: TGTGCCACCAGCAGAGGGACTAGCGGGAGGAATGAGCAGTTCTTC
d_gene: NA; v_gene: TRBV7-3; j_gene: TRBJ2-2; abundance: NA; CDR3aa: CASTFSSQNTGELFF; CDR3nt: TGTGCCAGCACCTTCAGTTCACAGAACACCGGGGAGCTGTTTTTT
d_gene: NA; v_gene: TRBV21-1; j_gene: TRBJ1-5; abundance: few; CDR3aa: CASTKRDRRFYGDQPQHF; CDR3nt: TGTGCCAGCACCAAGAGGGACAGGAGGTTTTATGGTGATCAGCCCCAGCATTTT
d_gene: NA; v_gene: TRBV28; j_gene: TRBJ1-4; abundance: NA; CDR3aa: CASSFGVGGKLFF; CDR3nt: TGTGCCAGCAGTTTCGGGGTGGGCGGAAAACTGTTTTTT
d_gene: TRBD2; v_gene: TRBV4-1; j_gene: TRBJ2-7; abundance: NA; CDR3aa: CASSQAWTSRYEQYF; CDR3nt: TGCGCCAGCAGCCAGGCCTGGACTAGCAGGTACGAGCAGTACTTC
d_gene: TRBD2; v_gene: TRBV7-9; j_gene: TRBJ2-7; abundance: NA; CDR3aa: CASSGTSGRPSGEQYF; CDR3nt: TGTGCCAGCAGCGGGACTAGCGGGAGGCCATCGGGTGAGCAGTACTTC
d_gene: TRBD1; v_gene: TRBV25-1; j_gene: TRBJ1-4; abundance: NA; CDR3aa: CASTPLGQGGEKLFF; CDR3nt: TGTGCCAGCACCCCCCTCGGGCAGGGGGGCGAAAAACTGTTTTTT
d_gene: TRBD2; v_gene: TRBV27; j_gene: TRBJ2-3; abundance: once; CDR3aa: CASSPRTRGADTQYF; CDR3nt: TGTGCCAGCAGTCCCCGGACTAGAGGTGCAGATACGCAGTATTTT
d_gene: NA; v_gene: TRBV7-8; j_gene: TRBJ2-1; abundance: NA; CDR3aa: CASSPIPGASEQFF; CDR3nt: TGTGCCAGCAGCCCCATCCCAGGGGCGAGTGAGCAGTTCTTC
d_gene: NA; v_gene: TRBV7-6; j_gene: TRBJ2-1; abundance: NA; CDR3aa: CASSSAEGVAGLGEQFF; CDR3nt: TGTGCCAGCAGCTCGGCAGAGGGGGTAGCGGGCTTGGGTGAGCAGTTCTTC
d_gene: NA; v_gene: TRBV28; j_gene: TRBJ1-4; abundance: NA; CDR3aa: CASSSMLQGLKLFF; CDR3nt: TGTGCCAGCAGTAGCATGTTACAGGGCTTAAAACTGTTTTTT
d_gene: NA; v_gene: TRBV28; j_gene: TRBJ1-2; abundance: NA; CDR3aa: CASSLGGAGAYYGYTF; CDR3nt: TGTGCCAGCAGTTTAGGGGGGGCAGGGGCCTACTATGGCTACACCTTC
d_gene: NA; v_gene: TRBV28; j_gene: TRBJ1-5; abundance: NA; CDR3aa: CASTSPGSQWPQHF; CDR3nt: TGTGCCAGCACTTCTCCCGGGTCCCAGTGGCCCCAGCATTTT
d_gene: NA; v_gene: TRBV27; j_gene: TRBJ2-7; abundance: NA; CDR3aa: CASSLTSGSQGFYYEQYF; CDR3nt: TGTGCCAGCAGTTTAACGTCTGGGTCACAGGGCTTTTACTACGAGCAGTACTTC
d_gene: NA; v_gene: TRBV9; j_gene: TRBJ2-3; abundance: once; CDR3aa: CASSVAVATDTQYF; CDR3nt: TGTGCCAGCAGCGTAGCGGTAGCGACAGATACGCAGTATTTT
d_gene: NA; v_gene: TRBV27; j_gene: TRBJ2-3; abundance: NA; CDR3aa: CASRATDTQYF; CDR3nt: TGTGCCAGCAGGGCTACAGATACGCAGTATTTT
d_gene: NA; v_gene: TRBV28; j_gene: TRBJ1-5; abundance: NA; CDR3aa: CASSFLGEGENQPQHF; CDR3nt: TGTGCCAGCAGTTTCCTGGGGGAGGGAGAGAATCAGCCCCAGCATTTT
d_gene: TRBD1; v_gene: TRBV5-4; j_gene: TRBJ2-7; abundance: few; CDR3aa: CASSRDSGATYEQYF; CDR3nt: TGTGCCAGCAGCCGGGACAGTGGGGCCACCTACGAGCAGTACTTC
d_gene: TRBD1; v_gene: TRBV28; j_gene: TRBJ2-7; abundance: NA; CDR3aa: CASSSRDRLFYEQYF; CDR3nt: TGTGCCAGCAGCTCCCGGGACAGGTTATTCTACGAGCAGTACTTC
d_gene: TRBD2; v_gene: TRBV9; j_gene: TRBJ2-1; abundance: NA; CDR3aa: CASSDGLVTYNEQFF; CDR3nt: TGTGCCAGCAGCGATGGACTAGTAACCTACAATGAGCAGTTCTTC
d_gene: TRBD2; v_gene: TRBV5-1; j_gene: TRBJ2-5; abundance: NA; CDR3aa: CASSVSSGRGETQYF; CDR3nt: TGCGCCAGCAGCGTTTCTAGCGGTCGGGGGGAGACCCAGTACTTC
d_gene: NA; v_gene: TRBV25-1; j_gene: TRBJ2-1; abundance: NA; CDR3aa: CASSEGAGVYNEQFF; CDR3nt: TGTGCCAGCAGTGAGGGGGCGGGAGTCTACAATGAGCAGTTCTTC
d_gene: TRBD2; v_gene: TRBV5-1; j_gene: TRBJ2-7; abundance: NA; CDR3aa: CASSWGGDEQYF; CDR3nt: TGCGCCAGCAGCTGGGGGGGGGACGAGCAGTACTTC
d_gene: TRBD2; v_gene: TRBV5-4; j_gene: TRBJ2-3; abundance: NA; CDR3aa: CASSRTSGVTLDTQYF; CDR3nt: TGTGCCAGCAGCCGGACTAGCGGGGTGACTCTGGATACGCAGTATTTT
d_gene: NA; v_gene: TRBV2; j_gene: TRBJ2-5; abundance: NA; CDR3aa: CASSPDSWETQYF; CDR3nt: TGTGCCAGCAGTCCGGACTCGTGGGAGACCCAGTACTTC
d_gene: TRBD2; v_gene: TRBV10-3; j_gene: TRBJ2-3; abundance: NA; CDR3aa: CAIRQRAGEAGSDTQYF; CDR3nt: TGTGCCATCAGACAGAGAGCGGGAGAGGCGGGGTCAGATACGCAGTATTTT
d_gene: NA; v_gene: TRBV6-5; j_gene: TRBJ1-1; abundance: NA; CDR3aa: CASSYSHFSRPTEAFF; CDR3nt: TGTGCCAGCAGTTACTCCCATTTTTCCAGGCCCACTGAAGCTTTCTTT
d_gene: TRBD1; v_gene: TRBV19; j_gene: TRBJ1-2; abundance: NA; CDR3aa: CASSIAQGANSNYGYTF; CDR3nt: TGTGCCAGTAGTATAGCGCAGGGGGCGAACAGTAACTATGGCTACACCTTC
d_gene: TRBD1; v_gene: TRBV9; j_gene: TRBJ2-7; abundance: NA; CDR3aa: CASSVDGTAHEQYF; CDR3nt: TGTGCCAGCAGCGTAGACGGGACAGCCCACGAGCAGTACTTC
d_gene: NA; v_gene: TRBV30; j_gene: TRBJ1-5; abundance: NA; CDR3aa: CAWSGRGRSNQPQHF; CDR3nt: TGTGCCTGGAGTGGGCGCGGGAGAAGCAATCAGCCCCAGCATTTT
d_gene: TRBD1; v_gene: TRBV27; j_gene: TRBJ2-1; abundance: NA; CDR3aa: CASSFPGTGSSEQFF; CDR3nt: TGTGCCAGCAGTTTTCCCGGGACAGGGTCGAGCGAGCAGTTCTTC